This T cell receptor beta chain comes out of a study of blood T cells in healthy people across ages. Next came a second PCR, run for about 6 to 12 cycles, which used a sample-barcoded 5' primer along with a J-beta primer mix. TCRdb called the 5' RACE reads again in MiXCR, with one record for every CDR3 protein. The sample shows 1.6 million or so distinct CDR3 sequences, 30% to 40% of them seen only once. A remark on this clonotype: Its antigen is undetermined. At one of its ends the junction is not consistent with the germline gene, which may arise from a read error.

Study-level findings and limits: Possibly, changes in expanded clonotypes were confounded because donor CMV status was unknown. Naive and antigen-experienced cells were not separated, limiting conclusive comparison.

This CDR3 has 14 amino acids. Germline CDR1 reads SGHDT; CDR2 reads YYEEEE. The chain employs TRBV5-6 and TRBJ2-1; no clear D gene. The TCR was taken from a woman in her 30s in good health. The sequenced sample was blood. This CDR3 is CVSQYESSYNEQFF. Written as DNA, the CDR3 is TGTGTCAGCCAGTACGAAAGCTCCTACAATGAGCAGTTCTTC.